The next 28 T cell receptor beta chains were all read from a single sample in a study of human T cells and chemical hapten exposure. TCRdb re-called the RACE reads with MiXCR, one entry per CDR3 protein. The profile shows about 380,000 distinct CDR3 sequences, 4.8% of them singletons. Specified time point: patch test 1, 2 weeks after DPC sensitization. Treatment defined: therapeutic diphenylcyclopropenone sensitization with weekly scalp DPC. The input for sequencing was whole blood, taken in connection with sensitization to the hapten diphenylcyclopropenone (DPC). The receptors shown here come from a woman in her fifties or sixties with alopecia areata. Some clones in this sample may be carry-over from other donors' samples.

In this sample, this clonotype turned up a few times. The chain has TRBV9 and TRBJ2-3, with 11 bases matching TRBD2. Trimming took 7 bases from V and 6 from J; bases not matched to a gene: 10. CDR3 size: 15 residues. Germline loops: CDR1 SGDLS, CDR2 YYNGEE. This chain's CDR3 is CASAYSSGGTDTQYF. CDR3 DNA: TGTGCCAGCGCATACTCTAGCGGGGGGACGGATACGCAGTATTTT.

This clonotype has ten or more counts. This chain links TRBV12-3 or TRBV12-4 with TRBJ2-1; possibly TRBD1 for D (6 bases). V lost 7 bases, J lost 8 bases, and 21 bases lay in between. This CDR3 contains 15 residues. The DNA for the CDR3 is TGTGCCAGCACTTCTCCGGGACACAGAGTCGATGAGCAGTTCTTC. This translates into CASTSPGHRVDEQFF.

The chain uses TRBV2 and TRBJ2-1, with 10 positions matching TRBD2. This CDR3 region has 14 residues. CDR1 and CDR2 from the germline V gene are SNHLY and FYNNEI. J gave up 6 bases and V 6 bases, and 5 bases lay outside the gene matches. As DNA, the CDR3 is TGTGCCAGCAGGGAACTAGCGGGGATCAATGAGCAGTTCTTC. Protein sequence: CASRELAGINEQFF.

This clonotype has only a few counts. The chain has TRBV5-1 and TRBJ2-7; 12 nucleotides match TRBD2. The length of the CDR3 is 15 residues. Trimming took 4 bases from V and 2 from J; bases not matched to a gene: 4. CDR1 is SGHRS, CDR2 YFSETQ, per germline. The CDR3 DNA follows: TGCGCCAGCAGCAACCGGACTAGCGGGACCTACGAGCAGTACTTC. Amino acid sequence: CASSNRTSGTYEQYF.

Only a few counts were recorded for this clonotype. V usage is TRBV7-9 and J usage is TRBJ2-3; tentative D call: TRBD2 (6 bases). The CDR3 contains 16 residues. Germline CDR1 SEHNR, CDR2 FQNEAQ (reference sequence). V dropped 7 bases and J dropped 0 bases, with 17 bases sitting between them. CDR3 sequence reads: CASNPAGRASTDTQYF. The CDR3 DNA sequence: TGTGCCAGCAACCCTGCGGGGCGAGCTAGCACAGATACGCAGTATTTT.

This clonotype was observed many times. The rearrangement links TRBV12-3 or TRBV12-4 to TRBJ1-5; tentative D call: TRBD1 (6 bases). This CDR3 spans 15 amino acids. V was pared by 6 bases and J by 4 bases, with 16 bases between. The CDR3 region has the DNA TGTGCCAGCAGCCTGATGACAGGCCCAAATCAGCCCCAGCATTTT. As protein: CASSLMTGPNQPQHF.

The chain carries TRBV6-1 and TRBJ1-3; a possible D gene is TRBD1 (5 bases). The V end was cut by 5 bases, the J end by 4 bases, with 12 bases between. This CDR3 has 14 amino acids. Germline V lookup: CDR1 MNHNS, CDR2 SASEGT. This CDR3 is CASSPVAGGNTIYF. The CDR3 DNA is TGTGCCAGCAGTCCCGTTGCAGGGGGAAACACCATATATTTT.

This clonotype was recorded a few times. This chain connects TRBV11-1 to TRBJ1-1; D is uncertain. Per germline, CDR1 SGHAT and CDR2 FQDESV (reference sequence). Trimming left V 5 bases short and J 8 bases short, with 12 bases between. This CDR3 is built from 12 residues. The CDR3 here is CASSPPPLEAFF. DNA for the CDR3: TGTGCCAGCAGCCCTCCCCCGTTGGAAGCTTTCTTT.

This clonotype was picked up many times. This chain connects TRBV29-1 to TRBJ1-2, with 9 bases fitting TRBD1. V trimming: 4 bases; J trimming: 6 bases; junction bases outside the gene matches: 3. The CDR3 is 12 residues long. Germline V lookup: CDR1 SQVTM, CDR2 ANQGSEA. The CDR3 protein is CSVVGQGHGYTF. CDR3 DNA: TGCAGCGTTGTAGGACAGGGGCATGGCTACACCTTC.

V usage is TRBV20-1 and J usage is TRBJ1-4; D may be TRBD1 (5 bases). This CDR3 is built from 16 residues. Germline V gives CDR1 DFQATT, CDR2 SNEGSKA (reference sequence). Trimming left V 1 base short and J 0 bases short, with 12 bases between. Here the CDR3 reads CSARGGTGATNEKLFF. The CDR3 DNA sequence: TGCAGTGCTAGAGGTGGGACCGGGGCAACTAATGAAAAACTGTTTTTT.

CDR3 sequence (DNA): TGTGCCAGCAGTTTACTCGGGGAGTCAGCTGGAAACACCATATATTTT. It codes for CASSLLGESAGNTIYF. The V gene is TRBV12-3 or TRBV12-4, the J gene TRBJ1-3; D remains unclear. This CDR3 contains 16 residues. Between the trimmed V and J ends, which lost 2 bases and 2 bases, there was a span of 13 bases.

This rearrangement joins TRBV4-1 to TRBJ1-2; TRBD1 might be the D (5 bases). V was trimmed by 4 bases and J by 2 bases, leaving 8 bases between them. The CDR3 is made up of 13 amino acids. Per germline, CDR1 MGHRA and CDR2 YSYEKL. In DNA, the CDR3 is TGCGCCAGCAGCCCACAGGTGAACTATGGCTACACCTTC. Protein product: CASSPQVNYGYTF.

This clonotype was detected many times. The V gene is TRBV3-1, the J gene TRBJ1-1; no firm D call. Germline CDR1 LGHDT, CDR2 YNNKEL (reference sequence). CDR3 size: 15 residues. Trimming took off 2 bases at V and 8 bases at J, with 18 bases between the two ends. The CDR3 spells CASSQSAPSLKEAFF. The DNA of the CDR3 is TGTGCCAGCAGCCAATCGGCCCCCAGTCTCAAGGAAGCTTTCTTT.

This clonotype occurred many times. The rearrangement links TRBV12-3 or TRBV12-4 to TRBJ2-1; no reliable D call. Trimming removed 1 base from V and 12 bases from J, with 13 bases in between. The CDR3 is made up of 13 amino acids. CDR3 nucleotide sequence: TGTGCCAGCAGTTTAGAGGTCCTGTCCCCGCAGTTCTTC. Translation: CASSLEVLSPQFF.

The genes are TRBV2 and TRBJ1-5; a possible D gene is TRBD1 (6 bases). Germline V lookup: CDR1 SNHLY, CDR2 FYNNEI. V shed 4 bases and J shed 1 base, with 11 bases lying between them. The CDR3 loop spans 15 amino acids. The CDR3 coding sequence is TGTGCCAGCAGTGTTCAGGGGACGAGCAATCAGCCCCAGCATTTT. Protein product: CASSVQGTSNQPQHF. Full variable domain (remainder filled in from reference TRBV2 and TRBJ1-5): EPEVTQTPSHQVTQMGQEVILRCVPISNHLYFYWYRQILGQKVEFLVSFYNNEISEKSEIFDDQFSVERPDGSNFTLKIRSTKLEDSAMYFCASSVQGTSNQPQHFGDGTRLSIL.

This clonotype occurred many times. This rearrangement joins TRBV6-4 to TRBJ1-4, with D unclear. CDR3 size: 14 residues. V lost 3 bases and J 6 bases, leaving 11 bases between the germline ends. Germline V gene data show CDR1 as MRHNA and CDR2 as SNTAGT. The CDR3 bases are TGTGCCAGCAGTGATAGCGAGGAGGATGAAAAACTGTTTTTT. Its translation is CASSDSEEDEKLFF.

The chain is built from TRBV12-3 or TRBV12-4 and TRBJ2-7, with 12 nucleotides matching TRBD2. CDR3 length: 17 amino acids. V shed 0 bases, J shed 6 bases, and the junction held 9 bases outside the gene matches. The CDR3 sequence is CASSLAGRLAGALEQYF. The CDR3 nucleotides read TGTGCCAGCAGTTTAGCAGGGAGACTAGCGGGAGCCCTCGAGCAGTACTTC.

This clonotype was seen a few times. For the CDR3, the DNA is TGTGCCAGCAGCTTAGTGACGTCAGATACGCAGTATTTT. Protein: CASSLVTSDTQYF. The rearrangement joins TRBV7-2 to TRBJ2-3; D gene uncertain. This CDR3 is built from 13 residues. V lost 1 base, J lost 4 bases, and 6 bases lay in between. Germline V gene sequence: CDR1 SGHTA, CDR2 FQGNSA.

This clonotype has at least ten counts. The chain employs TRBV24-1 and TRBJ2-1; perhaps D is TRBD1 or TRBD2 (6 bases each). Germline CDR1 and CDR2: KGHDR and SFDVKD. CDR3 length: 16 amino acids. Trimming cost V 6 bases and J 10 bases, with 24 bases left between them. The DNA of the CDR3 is TGTGCCACCAGTAGGAGGGACACAGGGATATCGGGAGAGCAGTTCTTC. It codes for CATSRRDTGISGEQFF.

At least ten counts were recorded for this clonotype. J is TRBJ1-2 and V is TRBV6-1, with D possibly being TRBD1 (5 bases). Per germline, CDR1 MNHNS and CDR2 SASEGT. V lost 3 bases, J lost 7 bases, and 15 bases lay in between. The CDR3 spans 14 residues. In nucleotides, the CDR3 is TGTGCCAGCAGTGATTTAGGGACGGGGGTTGGCTACACCTTC. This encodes CASSDLGTGVGYTF.

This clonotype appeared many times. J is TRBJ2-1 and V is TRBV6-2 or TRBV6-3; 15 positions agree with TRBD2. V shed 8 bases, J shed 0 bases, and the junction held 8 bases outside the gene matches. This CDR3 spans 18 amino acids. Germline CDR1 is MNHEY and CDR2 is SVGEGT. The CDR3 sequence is CASGGLAGGGTSYNEQFF. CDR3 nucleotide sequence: TGTGCCAGCGGGGGACTAGCGGGAGGAGGAACCTCCTACAATGAGCAGTTCTTC.

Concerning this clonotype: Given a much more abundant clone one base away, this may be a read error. The CDR3 reads CASSVWTVGEQYF. In DNA form, the CDR3 reads TGTGCCAGCAGCGTGTGGACGGTGGGGGAGCAGTACTTC. The chain carries TRBV9 and TRBJ2-7; D gene uncertain. V lost 2 bases and J lost 7, with 13 bases in between. Looked up from germline, CDR1 is SGDLS and CDR2 is YYNGEE. CDR3 size: 13 residues.

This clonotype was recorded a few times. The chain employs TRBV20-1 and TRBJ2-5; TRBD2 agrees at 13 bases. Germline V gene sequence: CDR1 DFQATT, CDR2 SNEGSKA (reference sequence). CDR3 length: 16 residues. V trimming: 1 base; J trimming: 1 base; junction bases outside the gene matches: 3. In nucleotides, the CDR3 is TGCAGTGCTAGAGCCGGACTAGCGGGGGTCCAAGAGACCCAGTACTTC. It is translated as CSARAGLAGVQETQYF.

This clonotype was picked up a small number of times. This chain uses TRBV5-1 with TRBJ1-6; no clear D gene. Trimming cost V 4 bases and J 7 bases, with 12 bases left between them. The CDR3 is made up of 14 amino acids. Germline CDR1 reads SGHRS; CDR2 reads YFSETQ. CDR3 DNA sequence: TGCGCCAGCAGCCCGGACGGTTTAAATTCACCCCTCCACTTT. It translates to CASSPDGLNSPLHF.

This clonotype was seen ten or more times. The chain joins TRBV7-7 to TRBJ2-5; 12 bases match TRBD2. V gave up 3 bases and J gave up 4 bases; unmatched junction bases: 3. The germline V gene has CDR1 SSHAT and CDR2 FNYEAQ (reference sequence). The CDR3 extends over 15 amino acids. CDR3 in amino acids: CASSLGLAGPETQYF. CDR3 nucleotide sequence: TGTGCCAGCAGCTTGGGACTAGCGGGCCCAGAGACCCAGTACTTC. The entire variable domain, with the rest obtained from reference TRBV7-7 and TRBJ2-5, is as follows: GAGVSQSPRYKVTKRGQDVTLRCDPISSHATLYWYQQALGQGPEFLTYFNYEAQPDKSGLPSDRFSAERPEGSISTLTIQRTEQRDSAMYRCASSLGLAGPETQYFGPGTRLLVL.

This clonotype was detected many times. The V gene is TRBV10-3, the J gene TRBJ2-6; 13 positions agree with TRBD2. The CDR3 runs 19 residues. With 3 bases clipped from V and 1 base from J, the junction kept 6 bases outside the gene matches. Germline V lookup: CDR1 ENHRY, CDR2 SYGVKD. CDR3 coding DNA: TGTGCCATCAGTGATTACGGGACTAGCGGGAATTCTGGGGCCAACGTCCTGACTTTC. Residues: CAISDYGTSGNSGANVLTF.

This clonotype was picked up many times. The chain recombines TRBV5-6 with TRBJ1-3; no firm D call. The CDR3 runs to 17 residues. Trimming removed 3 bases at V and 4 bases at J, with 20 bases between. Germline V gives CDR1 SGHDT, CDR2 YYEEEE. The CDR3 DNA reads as TGTGCCAGCAGCTACCTTGATGTGGGCTTACCGGGAAACACCATATATTTT. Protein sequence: CASSYLDVGLPGNTIYF.

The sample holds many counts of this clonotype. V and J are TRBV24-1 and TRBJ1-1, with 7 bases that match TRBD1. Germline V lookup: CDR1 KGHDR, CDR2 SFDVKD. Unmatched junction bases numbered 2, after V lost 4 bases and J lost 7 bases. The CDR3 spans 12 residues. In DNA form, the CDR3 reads TGTGCCACCAGTGAAAGGGGGCTTGAAGCTTTCTTT. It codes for CATSERGLEAFF.